A selection of T cell receptor beta chains follows, all from one sample in a study of T cell repertoires in cytomegalovirus infection. Using its own MiXCR run on the reads, TCRdb lists one record per CDR3 protein. The sample carries around 190,000 distinct CDR3 sequences, approximately 15% recorded once. What was sequenced was PBMCs. These TCRs come from a human donor in good health (CMV status not recorded). Some clones in this sample may be carry-over from other donors' samples. The CDR3 runs from the conserved cysteine through the conserved F or W. D genes are given only for firm matches. Size values are once, few and many counts, or a class for expanded clones, and some rows have none.

15	-	TRBJ1-5	TRBV12-3/TRBV12-4	-	TGTGCCAGCAGCCCTTTGACTGGAGGCAATCAGCCCCAGCATTTT	CASSPLTGGNQPQHF
15	many	TRBJ2-4	TRBV7-2	TRBD1	TGTGCCAGCAGCTTAAACAGGGGGCTGGGAAACATTCAGTACTTC	CASSLNRGLGNIQYF
17	many	TRBJ2-3	TRBV11-2	-	TGTGCCAGCAGCTTATTATACAGGGATGGGGGCACAGATACGCAGTATTTT	CASSLLYRDGGTDTQYF
15	many	TRBJ2-7	TRBV28	TRBD1	TGTGCCAGCAGTTTAGAGGGGGCGCGGACCTACGAGCAGTACTTC	CASSLEGARTYEQYF
15	many	TRBJ2-2	TRBV10-3	-	TGTGCCATCAACTCGGTTGGGGGCGGTACCGGGGAGCTGTTTTTT	CAINSVGGGTGELFF
15	-	TRBJ1-2	TRBV15	TRBD1	TGTGCCACCAGCAGCCGGGACAGGATTTTTTATGGCTACACCTTC	CATSSRDRIFYGYTF
11	few	TRBJ2-1	TRBV6-2/TRBV6-3	-	TGTGCCAGCACCCGAAACAGTGAGCAGTTCTTC	CASTRNSEQFF
15	few	TRBJ2-2	TRBV12-5	-	TGTGCTAGTGGTTTGCTGAGACAAGAGACCGGGGAGCTGTTTTTT	CASGLLRQETGELFF
14	-	TRBJ2-3	TRBV25-1	-	TGTGCCACAAGGGAAGCTAGGGCTCCAGATACGCAGTATTTT	CATREARAPDTQYF
16	-	TRBJ2-7	TRBV14	-	TGTGCCAGCAGCCAAGATTTAGCGACATCCGTCTACGAGCAGTACTTC	CASSQDLATSVYEQYF
13	-	TRBJ2-7	TRBV20-1	-	TGCAGTGCTCGGGACGGTTTAGCCTACGAGCAGTACTTC	CSARDGLAYEQYF
16	many	TRBJ2-3	TRBV12-3/TRBV12-4	-	TGTGCCAGCAGCCCTCTCTACGGGGGCAACACAGATACGCAGTATTTT	CASSPLYGGNTDTQYF
12	-	TRBJ2-2	TRBV29-1	-	TGCAGCGTTGAAGATTTCTCCGGGGAGCTGTTTTTT	CSVEDFSGELFF
15	-	TRBJ1-4	TRBV20-1	-	TGCAGTGCTAGAGATATGGGGTTGGGTAATGAAAAACTGTTTTTT	CSARDMGLGNEKLFF
17	-	TRBJ2-7	TRBV9	TRBD2	TGTGCCAGCAGCAATAACTTTGGGACTAGCGGGATCCACGAGCAGTACTTC	CASSNNFGTSGIHEQYF
12	-	TRBJ2-5	TRBV5-1	-	TGCGCCAGCAGTATCGTCTTGGAGACCCAGTACTTC	CASSIVLETQYF
18	-	TRBJ1-3	TRBV9	TRBD1	TGTGCCAGCAGCGTAGAAGGACAGGCCTTACTCTCTGGAAACACCATATATTTT	CASSVEGQALLSGNTIYF
15	-	TRBJ2-2	TRBV7-3	TRBD1	TGTGCCAGCAGAGATGACAGGGCAGTCACCGGGGAGCTGTTTTTT	CASRDDRAVTGELFF
16	many	TRBJ2-7	TRBV7-2	-	TGTGCCAGCAGCCCCAGTGGGTCGGGCCTGCAGACCGAGCAGTACTTC	CASSPSGSGLQTEQYF
14	many	TRBJ1-5	TRBV9	TRBD1	TGTGCCAGCAGCCAAGCAGGGGGAAATCAGCCCCAGCATTTT	CASSQAGGNQPQHF
15	-	TRBJ2-7	TRBV6-5	-	TGTGCCAGCAGTTACTCGGAACGGAGCTCCTACGAGCAGTACTTC	CASSYSERSSYEQYF
18	many	TRBJ2-6	TRBV7-2	TRBD1	TGTGCCAGCAGCTTAGCTAGTCAGGGGGCGCCTGGGGCCAACGTCCTGACTTTC	CASSLASQGAPGANVLTF
16	many	TRBJ2-7	TRBV7-2	TRBD2	TGTGCCAGCAGCTTAGTGGGGCGGGAGGTCGCCTACGAGCAGTACTTC	CASSLVGREVAYEQYF
15	few	TRBJ2-7	TRBV29-1	-	TGCAGCGTGACGAAGGGTCAGGGGCCCACCTACGAGCAGTACTTC	CSVTKGQGPTYEQYF
14	many	TRBJ2-7	TRBV7-6	-	TGTGCCAGCGGCGCAGGGGAGGGGGCTTACGAGCAGTACTTC	CASGAGEGAYEQYF
15	few	TRBJ1-2	TRBV10-3	-	TGTGCCATCAGTGAGAACGGCAGGCTCCTATTAGGCTACACCTTC	CAISENGRLLLGYTF
13	-	TRBJ1-2	TRBV29-1	-	TGCAGCGTCCCAATCAGGGACAACTATGGCTACACCTTC	CSVPIRDNYGYTF
15	few	TRBJ2-3	TRBV29-1	-	TGCAGCGTTCGAGGCCCGGGGTATGGCACAGATACGCAGTATTTT	CSVRGPGYGTDTQYF
12	many	TRBJ1-3	TRBV7-2	-	TGTGCCAGCAGCTTAGGAGGAAACACCATATATTTT	CASSLGGNTIYF
15	few	TRBJ2-1	TRBV6-2/TRBV6-3	-	TGTGCCAGCAGACGCTCCGACAGCTCCTACAATGAGCAGTTCTTC	CASRRSDSSYNEQFF
13	many	TRBJ2-4	TRBV28	-	TGTGCCAGCAGCCCCTCGGGGGAAAACATTCAGTACTTC	CASSPSGENIQYF
16	many	TRBJ2-6	TRBV28	-	TGTGCCAGCAGGAAAGGGCCCCACCCTGGGGCCAACGTCCTGACTTTC	CASRKGPHPGANVLTF
13	-	TRBJ1-1	TRBV5-4	-	TGTGCCAGCAGCTTGGTGGGTCCCGGGGAAGCTTTCTTT	CASSLVGPGEAFF
15	few	TRBJ1-3	TRBV7-9	-	TGTGCCAGCAAAGGCCAGTTGAACTCTGGAAACACCATATATTTT	CASKGQLNSGNTIYF
16	many	TRBJ2-3	TRBV7-9	TRBD1	TGTGCCAGCAGCCCTCGACAGGGGTTTTCCGCAGATACGCAGTATTTT	CASSPRQGFSADTQYF
14	-	TRBJ2-3	TRBV30	TRBD2	TGTGCCTGGAGCTTAGCGGGAGGCGCAGATACGCAGTATTTT	CAWSLAGGADTQYF
18	many	TRBJ1-5	TRBV4-1	-	TGCGCCAGCAGTCAATCATTTCTAGGGGGTTCGTATGGTCAGCCCCAGCATTTT	CASSQSFLGGSYGQPQHF
13	-	TRBJ1-1	TRBV7-3	-	TGTGCCAGCAGCCAAAGCAGAGGGACTGAAGCTTTCTTT	CASSQSRGTEAFF
14	few	TRBJ2-1	TRBV20-1	TRBD2	TGCAGTGCCCCTGTAGCGGGAGGGCCCCCAGAGCAGTTCTTC	CSAPVAGGPPEQFF
10	few	TRBJ1-1	TRBV6-2/TRBV6-3	-	TGTGCCAGCGGGCGGGATGAAGCTTTCTTT	CASGRDEAFF
16	few	TRBJ2-1	TRBV19	TRBD2	TGTGCCAGTAGTATTCGGACTAGCGGGAGGGGGAATGAGCAGTTCTTC	CASSIRTSGRGNEQFF
14	-	TRBJ2-2	TRBV5-7	-	TGTGCCAGCAGCTTGGGGACTAAAGACGGGGAGCTGTTTTTT	CASSLGTKDGELFF
15	few	TRBJ1-2	TRBV18	TRBD1	TGTGCCAGCTCACCCCCGGGACAGCCGGAATATGGCTACACCTTC	CASSPPGQPEYGYTF
15	many	TRBJ2-3	TRBV4-2	-	TGTGCCAGCAGCCAAGGGACACTGCCCACAGATACGCAGTATTTT	CASSQGTLPTDTQYF
14	many	TRBJ2-5	TRBV7-2	-	TGTGCCAGCGCTCGGGGCGGGACACAAGAGACCCAGTACTTC	CASARGGTQETQYF
14	-	TRBJ2-7	TRBV20-1	-	TGCAGTGCGAGGAGTGTCGAACAGTTCTACGAGCAGTACTTC	CSARSVEQFYEQYF
14	-	TRBJ1-5	TRBV5-4	-	TGTGCCAGCAGCTCGGGAGGGGTATCTCAGCCCCAGCATTTT	CASSSGGVSQPQHF
16	few	TRBJ2-5	TRBV15	TRBD2	TGTGCCACCAGCACCGGACTAGCGGGAGCTCAAGAGACCCAGTACTTC	CATSTGLAGAQETQYF
16	many	TRBJ2-6	TRBV20-1	-	TGCAGTGCTAGTCAGGGGGGACTATCTGGGGCCAACGTCCTGACTTTC	CSASQGGLSGANVLTF
17	many	TRBJ1-5	TRBV7-2	-	TGTGCCAGCAGCTTATGGAGCTCAGGGTTGAGCAATCAGCCCCAGCATTTT	CASSLWSSGLSNQPQHF
14	many	TRBJ1-2	TRBV12-3/TRBV12-4	-	TGTGCCACCTCCCTGGGGGGGGCGAACTATGGCTACACCTTC	CATSLGGANYGYTF